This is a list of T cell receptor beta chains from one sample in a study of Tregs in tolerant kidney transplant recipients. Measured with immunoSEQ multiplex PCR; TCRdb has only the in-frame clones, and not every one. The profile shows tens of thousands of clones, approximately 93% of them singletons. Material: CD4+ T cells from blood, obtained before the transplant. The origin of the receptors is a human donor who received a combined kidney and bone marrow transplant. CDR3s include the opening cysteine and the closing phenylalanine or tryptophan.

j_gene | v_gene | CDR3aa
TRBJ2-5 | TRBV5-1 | CASSVGSGGASETQYF
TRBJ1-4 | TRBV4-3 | CASSQDRDRDEKLFF
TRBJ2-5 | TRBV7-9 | CASSLGLTSGQETQYF
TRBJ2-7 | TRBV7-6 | CASSRKTGDYEQYF
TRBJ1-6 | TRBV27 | CASSFPWDRENYNSPLHF
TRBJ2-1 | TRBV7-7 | CASSLMGSGGLNEQFF
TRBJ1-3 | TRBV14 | CASSQGTDGNTIYF
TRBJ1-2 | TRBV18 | CASSPGTAGYTF
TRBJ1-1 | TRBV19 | CASSFYTEAFF
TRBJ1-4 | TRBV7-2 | CASSLDRTNEKLFF
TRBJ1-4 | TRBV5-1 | CASSSTGGSTNEKLFF
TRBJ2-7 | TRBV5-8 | CASSLERTYF
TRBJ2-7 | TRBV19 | CATGTTGAREQYF
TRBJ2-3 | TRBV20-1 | CSASFFDTQYF
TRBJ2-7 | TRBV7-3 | CASSPGTSGSYEQYF
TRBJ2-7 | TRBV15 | CATSRDAGAAFYEQYF
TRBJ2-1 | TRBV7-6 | CASSLARDRGHNEQFF
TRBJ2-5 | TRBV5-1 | CASRGPAGEETRYF
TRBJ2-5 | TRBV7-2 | CASSRDNQETQYF
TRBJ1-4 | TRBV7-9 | CASSSPRELFF
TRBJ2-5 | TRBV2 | CASRVDRNQETQYF
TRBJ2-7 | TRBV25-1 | CASREGNEQYF
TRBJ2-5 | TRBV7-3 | CASSFSGGETQYF
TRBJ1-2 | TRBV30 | CAFTGFYGYTF
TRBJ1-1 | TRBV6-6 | CASSYTGGGNTEAFF
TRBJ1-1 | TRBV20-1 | CSAKRGAEAFF
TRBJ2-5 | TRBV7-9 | CASSLALVVSGETQYF
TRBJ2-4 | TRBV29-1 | CSVEFSVPKNIQYF
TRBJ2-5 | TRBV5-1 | CASSLEPTPQGETQYF
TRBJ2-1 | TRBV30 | CAWTRDSGSYNEQFF
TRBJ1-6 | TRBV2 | CASSVESSYNSPLHF
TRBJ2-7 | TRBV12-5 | CASGPRTSGIYTYEQYF
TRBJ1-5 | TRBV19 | CASTGVRSNQPQHF
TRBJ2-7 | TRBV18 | CASSPQSGGPYEQYF
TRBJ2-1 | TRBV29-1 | CSVTRTGGNEQFF
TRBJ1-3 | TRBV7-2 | CASSFHAPDTGNTIYF
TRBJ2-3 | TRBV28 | CASSFPSTDTQYF
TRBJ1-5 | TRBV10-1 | CASIGRGRPQHF
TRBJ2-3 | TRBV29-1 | CSVAGQGITQYF
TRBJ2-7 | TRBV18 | CASSPIQGAPYEQYF
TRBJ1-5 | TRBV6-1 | CASSERGGHQPQHF
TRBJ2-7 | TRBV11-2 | CASSDTGYYEQYF
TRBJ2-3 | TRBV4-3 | CASSQGSSTDTQYF
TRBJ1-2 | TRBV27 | CASSTRDLYGYTF
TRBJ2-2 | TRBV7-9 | CASSFPGTGASGELFF
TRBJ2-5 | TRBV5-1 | CASSRGLAVKETQYF
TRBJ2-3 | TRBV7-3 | CASSLVGRGKDTQYF
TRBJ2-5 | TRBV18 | CASSPSGLGETQYF
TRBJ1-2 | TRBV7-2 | CASSLDRVGYTF
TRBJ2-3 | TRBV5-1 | CASSRNLAGVTDTQYF
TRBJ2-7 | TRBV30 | CAWSKTGDYEQYF
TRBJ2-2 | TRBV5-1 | CASSLVMSGELFF
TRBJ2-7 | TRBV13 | CASSSNGFPGQGYENYEQYF
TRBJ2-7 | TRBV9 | CASSGRQGSYEQYF
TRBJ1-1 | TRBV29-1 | CSVTGGTEAFF
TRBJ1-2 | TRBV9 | CASSRDSNYGYTF
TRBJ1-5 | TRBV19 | CASSPGVSNQPQHF
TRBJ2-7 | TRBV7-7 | CASSPVGGGKQYF
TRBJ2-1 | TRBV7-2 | CASSLSRGGLTPYNEQFF
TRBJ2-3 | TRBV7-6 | CASSLGEGRIATQYF